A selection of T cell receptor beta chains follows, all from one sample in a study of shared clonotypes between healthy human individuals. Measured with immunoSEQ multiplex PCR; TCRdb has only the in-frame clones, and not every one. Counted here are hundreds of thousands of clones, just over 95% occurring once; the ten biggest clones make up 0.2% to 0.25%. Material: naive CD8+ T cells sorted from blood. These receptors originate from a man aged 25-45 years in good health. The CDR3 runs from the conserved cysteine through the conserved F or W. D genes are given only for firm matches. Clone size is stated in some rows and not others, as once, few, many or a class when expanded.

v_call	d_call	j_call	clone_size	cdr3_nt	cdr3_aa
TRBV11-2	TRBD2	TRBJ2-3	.	TGTGCCAGCAGCTTTGGGTACAGCGCGGGGGAGGATACGCAGTATTTT	CASSFGYSAGEDTQYF
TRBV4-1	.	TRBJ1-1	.	TGCGCCAGCAGCCAACACGTCCGACAGAGAAACACTGAAGCTTTCTTT	CASSQHVRQRNTEAFF
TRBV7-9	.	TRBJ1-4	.	TGTGCCAGCAGCTTAGTATTGGGCAATGAAAAACTGTTTTTT	CASSLVLGNEKLFF
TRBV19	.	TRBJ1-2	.	TGTGCCAGTAGTCTGAACTATGGCTACACCTTC	CASSLNYGYTF
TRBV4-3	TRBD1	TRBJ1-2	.	TGCGCCAGCAGCCAGGACAGGGGACACTCCGCTACTAACTATGGCTACACCTTC	CASSQDRGHSATNYGYTF
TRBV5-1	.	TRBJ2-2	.	TGCGCCAGCAGCTTGGGTAATCACACCGGGGAGCTGTTTTTT	CASSLGNHTGELFF
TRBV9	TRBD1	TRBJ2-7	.	TGTGCCAGCAGCGGGACAGGGACCAGGGAGCAGTACTTC	CASSGTGTREQYF
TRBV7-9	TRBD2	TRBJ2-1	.	TGTGCCAGCAGCCGAACCGGAGCGGGAGTCGGTAATGAGCAGTTCTTC	CASSRTGAGVGNEQFF
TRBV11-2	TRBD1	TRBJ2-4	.	TGTGCCAGCAGCTCAAAAGGGGGCTCAGACATTCAGTACTTC	CASSSKGGSDIQYF
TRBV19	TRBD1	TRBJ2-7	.	TGTGCCAGTAGTATAAACAGGGGACCCTACGAGCAGTACTTC	CASSINRGPYEQYF
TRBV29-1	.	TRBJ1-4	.	TGCAGCGTTGTTCCGGCCAGGGATGATGAAAAACTGTTTTTT	CSVVPARDDEKLFF
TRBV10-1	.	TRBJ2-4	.	TGCGCCAGCAGTGCCTCGGGACCGATGCCTCTAGCCAAAAACATTCAGTACTTC	CASSASGPMPLAKNIQYF
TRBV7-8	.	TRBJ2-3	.	TGTGCCAGCAGCCCCCTGCAGCGGGGCACAGATACGCAGTATTTT	CASSPLQRGTDTQYF
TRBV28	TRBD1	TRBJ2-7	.	TGTGCCAGCAGTCTCCGGACAGGGTGGTCCGACGAGCAGTACTTC	CASSLRTGWSDEQYF
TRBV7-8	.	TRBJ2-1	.	TGTGCCAGCAGCTTAGAAGCGTCGAGCTCCTACAATGAGCAGTTCTTC	CASSLEASSSYNEQFF
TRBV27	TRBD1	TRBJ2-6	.	TGTGCCAGCAGTTTATCGAACAGGGGATCTGGGGCCAACGTCCTGACTTTC	CASSLSNRGSGANVLTF
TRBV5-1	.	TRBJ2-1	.	TGCGCCAGCAGCTTGGGTATTAGCGGCTACAATGAGCAGTTCTTC	CASSLGISGYNEQFF
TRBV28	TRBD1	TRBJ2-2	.	TGTGCCAGCACCGCCGGGACAGCGAACACCGGGGAGCTGTTTTTT	CASTAGTANTGELFF
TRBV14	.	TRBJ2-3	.	TGTGCCAGCAGCCAGCCCCAGGGAGTCACAGATACGCAGTATTTT	CASSQPQGVTDTQYF
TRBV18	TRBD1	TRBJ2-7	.	TGTGCCAGCTCACCCAAAGCCCCCCGGGACAGGGACTACGAGCAGTACTTC	CASSPKAPRDRDYEQYF
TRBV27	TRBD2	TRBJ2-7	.	TGTGCCAGCAGTTTAGGGGCTAGCGGAGCCGGCTACGAGCAGTACTTC	CASSLGASGAGYEQYF
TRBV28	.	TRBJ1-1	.	TGTGCCAGCAGAATGTACAGAGAAAACACTGAAGCTTTCTTT	CASRMYRENTEAFF
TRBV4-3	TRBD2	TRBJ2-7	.	TGCGCCAGCAGCCAATGGTTCGGACGGGAGGGCAACGAGCAGTACTTC	CASSQWFGREGNEQYF
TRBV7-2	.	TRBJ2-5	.	TGTGCCAGCAGCCCACAGGTCGGGTTGCAGTACTTC	CASSPQVGLQYF
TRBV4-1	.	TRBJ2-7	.	TGCGCCAGCAGCCAAGAAAGGGCAACCTACGAGCAGTACTTC	CASSQERATYEQYF
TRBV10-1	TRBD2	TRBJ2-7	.	TGCGCCAGCAGTGTGGGACTAGCGGGAGGATCCTACGAGCAGTACTTC	CASSVGLAGGSYEQYF
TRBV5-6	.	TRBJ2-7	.	TGTGCCAGCAGCTCCAGTACCCGGCATCTTTTC	CASSSSTRHLF
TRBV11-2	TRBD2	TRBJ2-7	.	TGTGCCAGCAGCCGGGGGGTGGACTACACCTACGAGCAGTACTTC	CASSRGVDYTYEQYF
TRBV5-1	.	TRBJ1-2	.	TGCGCCAGCAGCTTGGCAGGGGTAGATGGCTACACCTTC	CASSLAGVDGYTF
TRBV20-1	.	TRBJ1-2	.	TGCAGTGCTAGAGATTTAATTGGTTACACCTTC	CSARDLIGYTF
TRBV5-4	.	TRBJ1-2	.	TGTGCCAGCAGGAAGGAGGGGGACTATGGCTACACCTTC	CASRKEGDYGYTF
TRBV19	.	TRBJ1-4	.	TGTGCCAGTAGTATACTTTGGGATAATGAAAAACTGTTTTTT	CASSILWDNEKLFF
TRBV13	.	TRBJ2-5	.	TGTGCCAGCAGCTTATCGGTTGAAGAGACCCAGTACTTC	CASSLSVEETQYF
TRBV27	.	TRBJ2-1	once	TGTGCCAGCAGTCTTAGCGGTAGCTCCTACAATGAGCAGTTCTTC	CASSLSGSSYNEQFF
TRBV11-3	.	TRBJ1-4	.	TGTGCCAGCAGCTTAACCTCAGCAACTAATGAAAAACTGTTTTTT	CASSLTSATNEKLFF
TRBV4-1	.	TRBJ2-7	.	TGCGCCAGCAGCCAAGGATGGGGGCAAGACTCCTACGAGCAGTACTTC	CASSQGWGQDSYEQYF
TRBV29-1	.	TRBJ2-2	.	TGCAGCGTTGAATCATCCAGTCCCGGGGAGCTGTTTTTT	CSVESSSPGELFF
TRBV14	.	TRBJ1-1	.	TGTGCCAGCAGCCAATTGAGTTTAGTGAACACTGAAGCTTTCTTT	CASSQLSLVNTEAFF
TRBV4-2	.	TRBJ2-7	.	TGTGCCAGCAGCCAAGAAAAGCGACACTACGAGCAGTACTTC	CASSQEKRHYEQYF